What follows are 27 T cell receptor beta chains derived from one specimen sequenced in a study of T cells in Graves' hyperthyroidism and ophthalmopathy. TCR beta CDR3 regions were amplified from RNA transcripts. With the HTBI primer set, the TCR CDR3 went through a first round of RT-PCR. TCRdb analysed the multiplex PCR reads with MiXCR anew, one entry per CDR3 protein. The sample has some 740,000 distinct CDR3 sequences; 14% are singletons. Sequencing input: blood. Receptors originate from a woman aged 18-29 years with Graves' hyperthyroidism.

CDR3 in DNA: TGTGCCAGCAGTGACGGGACTCTAATCTACGAGCAGTACTTC. This translates into CASSDGTLIYEQYF. The chain couples TRBV6-4 to TRBJ2-7; D perhaps matches TRBD2 (6 bases). This CDR3 has 14 amino acids. CDR1 is MRHNA and CDR2 is SNTAGT in the germline V gene. V was cut by 2 bases and J by 3 bases, with 11 bases left in between.

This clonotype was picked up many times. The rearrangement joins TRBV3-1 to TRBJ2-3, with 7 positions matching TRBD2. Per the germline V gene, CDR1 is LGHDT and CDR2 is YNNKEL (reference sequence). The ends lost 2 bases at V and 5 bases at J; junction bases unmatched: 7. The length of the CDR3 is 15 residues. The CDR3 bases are TGTGCCAGCAGCCAACCTGGGGCTAGCGGAGATACGCAGTATTTT. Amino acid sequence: CASSQPGASGDTQYF.

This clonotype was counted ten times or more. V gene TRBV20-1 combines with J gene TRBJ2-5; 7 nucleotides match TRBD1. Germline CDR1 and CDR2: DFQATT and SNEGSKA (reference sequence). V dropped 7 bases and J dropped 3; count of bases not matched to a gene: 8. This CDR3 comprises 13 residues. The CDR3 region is CSVRPTGKETQYF. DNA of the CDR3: TGCAGTGTCAGACCGACAGGGAAAGAGACCCAGTACTTC.

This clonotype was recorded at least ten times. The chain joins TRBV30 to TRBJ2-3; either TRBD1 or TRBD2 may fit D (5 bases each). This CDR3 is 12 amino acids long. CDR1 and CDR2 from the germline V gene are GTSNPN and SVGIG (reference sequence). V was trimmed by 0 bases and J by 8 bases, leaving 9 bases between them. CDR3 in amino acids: CAWSVQAGTQYF. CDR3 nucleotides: TGTGCCTGGAGTGTACAGGCGGGTACGCAGTATTTT. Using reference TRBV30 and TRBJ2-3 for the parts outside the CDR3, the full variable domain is SQTIHQWPATLVQPVGSPLSLECTVEGTSNPNLYWYRQAAGRGLQLLFYSVGIGQISSEVPQNLSASRPQDRQFILSSKKLLLSDSGFYLCAWSVQAGTQYFGPGTRLTVL.

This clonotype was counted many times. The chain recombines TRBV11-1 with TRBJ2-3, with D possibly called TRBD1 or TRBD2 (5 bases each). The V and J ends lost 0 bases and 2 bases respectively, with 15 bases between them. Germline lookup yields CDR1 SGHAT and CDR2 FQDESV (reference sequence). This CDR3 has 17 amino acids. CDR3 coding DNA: TGTGCCAGCAGCTTAGCGCGACGGGACGGATACACAGATACGCAGTATTTT. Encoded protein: CASSLARRDGYTDTQYF.

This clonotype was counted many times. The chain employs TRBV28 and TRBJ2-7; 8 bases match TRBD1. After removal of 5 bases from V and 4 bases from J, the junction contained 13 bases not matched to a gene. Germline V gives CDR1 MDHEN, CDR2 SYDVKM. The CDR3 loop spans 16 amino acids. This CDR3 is CASSTTGQGLAYEQYF. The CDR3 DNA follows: TGTGCCAGCAGTACCACAGGACAGGGTTTAGCGTACGAGCAGTACTTC.

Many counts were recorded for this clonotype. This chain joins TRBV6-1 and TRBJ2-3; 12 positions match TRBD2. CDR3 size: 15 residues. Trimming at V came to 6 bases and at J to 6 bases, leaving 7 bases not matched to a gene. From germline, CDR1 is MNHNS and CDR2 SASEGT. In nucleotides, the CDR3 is TGTGCCAGCAGCGTGACTAGCGGGAGATCTGATACGCAGTATTTT. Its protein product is CASSVTSGRSDTQYF.

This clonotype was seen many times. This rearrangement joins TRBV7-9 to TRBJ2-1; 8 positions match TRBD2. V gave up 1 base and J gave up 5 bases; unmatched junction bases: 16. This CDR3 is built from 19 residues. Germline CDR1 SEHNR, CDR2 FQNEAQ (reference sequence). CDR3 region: CASSLGELSGRFHHNEQFF. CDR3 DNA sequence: TGTGCCAGCAGCTTAGGAGAATTGAGCGGGAGATTCCATCACAATGAGCAGTTCTTC.

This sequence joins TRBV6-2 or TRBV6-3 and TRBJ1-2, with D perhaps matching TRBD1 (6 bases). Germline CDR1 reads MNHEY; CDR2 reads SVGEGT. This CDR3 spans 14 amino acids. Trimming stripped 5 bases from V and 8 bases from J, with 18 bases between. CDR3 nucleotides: TGTGCCAGCAGTGCCCTGGGGGCGCTAAGCGGCTACACCTTC. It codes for CASSALGALSGYTF.

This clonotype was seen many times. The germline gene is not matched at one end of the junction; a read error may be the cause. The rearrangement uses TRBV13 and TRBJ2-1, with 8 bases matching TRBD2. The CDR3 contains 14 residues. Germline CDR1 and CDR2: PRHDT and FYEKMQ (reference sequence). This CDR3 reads CASNLAGSYNEQFF. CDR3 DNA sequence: TGTGCCAGCAACTTAGCGGGATCCTACAATGAGCAGTTCTTC.

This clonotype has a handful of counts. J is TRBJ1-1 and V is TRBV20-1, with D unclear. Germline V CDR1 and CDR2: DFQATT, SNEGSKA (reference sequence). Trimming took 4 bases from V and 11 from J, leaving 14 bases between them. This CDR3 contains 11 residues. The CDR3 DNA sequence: TGCAGTGCTATGTGGCAATTTGGTGCTTTCTTT. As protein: CSAMWQFGAFF.

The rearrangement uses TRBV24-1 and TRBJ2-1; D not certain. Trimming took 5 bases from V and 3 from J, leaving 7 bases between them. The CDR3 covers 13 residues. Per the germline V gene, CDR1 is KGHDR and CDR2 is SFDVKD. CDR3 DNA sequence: TGTGCCACCAGTGCCGACGGCTACAATGAGCAGTTCTTC. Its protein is CATSADGYNEQFF.

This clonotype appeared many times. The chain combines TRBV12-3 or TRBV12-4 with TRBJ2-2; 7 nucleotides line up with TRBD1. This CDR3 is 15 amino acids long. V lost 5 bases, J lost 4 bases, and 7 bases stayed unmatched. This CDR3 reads CASSPATGATGELFF. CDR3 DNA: TGTGCCAGCAGTCCAGCCACAGGGGCCACCGGGGAGCTGTTTTTT.

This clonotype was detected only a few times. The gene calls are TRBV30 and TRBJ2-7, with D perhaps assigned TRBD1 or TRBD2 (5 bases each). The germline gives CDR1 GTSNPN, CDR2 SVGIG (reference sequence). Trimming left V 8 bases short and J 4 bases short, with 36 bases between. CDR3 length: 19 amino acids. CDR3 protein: CADPGTESPTRGLGYEQYF. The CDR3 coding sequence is TGTGCCGATCCTGGGACCGAATCCCCCACACGAGGACTGGGATACGAGCAGTACTTC.

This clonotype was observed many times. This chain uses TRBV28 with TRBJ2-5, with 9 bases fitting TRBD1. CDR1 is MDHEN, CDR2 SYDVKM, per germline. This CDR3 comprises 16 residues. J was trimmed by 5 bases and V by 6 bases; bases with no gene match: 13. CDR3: CASSPGTGKVQETQYF. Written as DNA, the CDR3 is TGTGCCAGCAGCCCCGGGACAGGGAAGGTTCAGGAGACCCAGTACTTC.

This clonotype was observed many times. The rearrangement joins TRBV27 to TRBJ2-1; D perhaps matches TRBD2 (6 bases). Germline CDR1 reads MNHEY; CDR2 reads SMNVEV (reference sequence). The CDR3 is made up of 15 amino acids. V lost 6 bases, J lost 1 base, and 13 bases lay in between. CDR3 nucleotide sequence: TGTGCCAGCAGCTCACCGCGGGGTTCCTACAATGAGCAGTTCTTC. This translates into CASSSPRGSYNEQFF.

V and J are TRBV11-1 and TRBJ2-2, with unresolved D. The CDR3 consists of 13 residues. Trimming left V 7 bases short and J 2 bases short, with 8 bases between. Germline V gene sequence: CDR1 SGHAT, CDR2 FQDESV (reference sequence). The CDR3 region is CASNGENTGELFF. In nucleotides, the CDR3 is TGTGCCAGCAACGGTGAAAACACCGGGGAGCTGTTTTTT.

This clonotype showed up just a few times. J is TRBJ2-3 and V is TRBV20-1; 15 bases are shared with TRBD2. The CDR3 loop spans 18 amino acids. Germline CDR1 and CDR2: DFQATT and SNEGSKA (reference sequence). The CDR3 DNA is TGCAGCTTTTCTGCCAGGTCGGGACTAGCGGGAGGAACAGATACGCAGTATTTT. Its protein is CSFSARSGLAGGTDTQYF.

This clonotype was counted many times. CDR3 sequence: CASSLTGTGLGQPQHF. The CDR3 DNA sequence: TGTGCCAGCTCACTTACAGGGACAGGACTAGGTCAGCCCCAGCATTTT. The chain employs TRBV18 and TRBJ1-5; TRBD1 agrees at 8 bases. The germline CDR1 and CDR2 sequences are KGHSH and LQKENI. The V and J ends lost 4 bases and 6 bases, in that order; junction bases with no gene match: 11. The CDR3 spans 16 residues.

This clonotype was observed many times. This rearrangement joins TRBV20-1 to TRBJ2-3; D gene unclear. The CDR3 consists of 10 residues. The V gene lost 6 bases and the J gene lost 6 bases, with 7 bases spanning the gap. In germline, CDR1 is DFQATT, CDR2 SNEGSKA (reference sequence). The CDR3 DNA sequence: TGCAGTGCCCCTGTGGATACGCAGTATTTT. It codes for CSAPVDTQYF.

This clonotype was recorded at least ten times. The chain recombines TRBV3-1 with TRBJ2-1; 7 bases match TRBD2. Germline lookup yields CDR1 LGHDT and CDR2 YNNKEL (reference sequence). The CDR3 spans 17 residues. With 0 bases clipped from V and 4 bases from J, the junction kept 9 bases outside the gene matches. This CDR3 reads CASSQDLRGGPYNEQFF. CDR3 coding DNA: TGTGCCAGCAGCCAAGATTTGCGGGGAGGGCCTTACAATGAGCAGTTCTTC.

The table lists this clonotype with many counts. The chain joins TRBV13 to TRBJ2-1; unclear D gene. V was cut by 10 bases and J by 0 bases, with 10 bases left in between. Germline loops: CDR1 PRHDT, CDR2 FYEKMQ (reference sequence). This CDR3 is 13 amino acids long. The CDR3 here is CATRLRSYNEQFF. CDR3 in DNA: TGTGCCACCCGACTCCGCTCCTACAATGAGCAGTTCTTC.

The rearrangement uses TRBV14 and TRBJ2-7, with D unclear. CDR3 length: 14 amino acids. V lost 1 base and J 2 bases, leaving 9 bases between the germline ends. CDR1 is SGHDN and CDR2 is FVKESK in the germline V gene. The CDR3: CASSQAVLPYEQYF. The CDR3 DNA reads TGTGCCAGCAGCCAAGCAGTTTTACCCTACGAGCAGTACTTC.

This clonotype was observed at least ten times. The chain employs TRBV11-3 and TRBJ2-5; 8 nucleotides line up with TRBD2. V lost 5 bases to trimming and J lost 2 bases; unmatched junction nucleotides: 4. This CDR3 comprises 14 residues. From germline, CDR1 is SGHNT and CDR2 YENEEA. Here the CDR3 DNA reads TGTGCCAGCAGCGAGCGCGGGAGGCAAGAGACCCAGTACTTC. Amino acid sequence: CASSERGRQETQYF.

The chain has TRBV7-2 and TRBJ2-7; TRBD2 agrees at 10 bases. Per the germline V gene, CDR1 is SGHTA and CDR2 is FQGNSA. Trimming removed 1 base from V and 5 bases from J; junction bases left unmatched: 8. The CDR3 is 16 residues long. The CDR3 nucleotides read TGTGCCAGCAGCTTAGGAGCGGGAGGGAAAAGAGACGAGCAGTACTTC. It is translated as CASSLGAGGKRDEQYF.

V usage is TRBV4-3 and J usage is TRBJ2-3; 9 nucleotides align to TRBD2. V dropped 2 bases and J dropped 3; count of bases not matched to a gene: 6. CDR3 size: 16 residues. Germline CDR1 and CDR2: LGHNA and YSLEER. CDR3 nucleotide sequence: TGCGCCAGCAGCCAATATATAGCGGGAGTGACAGATACGCAGTATTTT. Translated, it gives CASSQYIAGVTDTQYF.

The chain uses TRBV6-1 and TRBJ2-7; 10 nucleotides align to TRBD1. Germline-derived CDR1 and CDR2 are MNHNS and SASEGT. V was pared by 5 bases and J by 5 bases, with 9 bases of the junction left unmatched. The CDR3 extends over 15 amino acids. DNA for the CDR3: TGTGCCAGCAGTCCGGGACAGGGGCCATCGAACGAGCAGTACTTC. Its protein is CASSPGQGPSNEQYF.